Below are 22 T cell receptor beta chains sequenced from a single sample in a study of blood T cell repertoires in COVID-19 (dated by TCRdb to the early 2020s). Receptors were amplified or captured by the immunoSEQ multiplex PCR assay. TCRdb holds this immuneACCESS table with in-frame rearrangements only. Some clones are missing; in checked studies, unresolved V genes explain under half, and the rest has no known cause. This sample has 250,000 or so clones in its table, and around nine tenths of those were observed once. The ten largest clones represent over 3% of the sample. Sequenced input: PBMCs or T cells enriched from blood (not recorded which). Receptors originate from a woman aged 40-49 years who had been exposed to COVID-19.

This clone was counted a single time. One end of the junction fails to match germline, which may point to a read error. The chain joins TRBV5-1 to TRBJ2-5; D unresolved. The CDR3 loop spans 14 amino acids. Germline CDR1 and CDR2: SGHRS and YFSETQ. CDR3 sequence: CASRSTPPQETQYF. DNA of the CDR3: TGTGCCAGCAGATCAACACCTCCCCAAGAGACCCAGTACTTC.

The V gene is TRBV27, the J gene TRBJ2-5, with 13 bases aligning to TRBD2. The CDR3 loop spans 18 amino acids. CDR1 is MNHEY and CDR2 is SMNVEV in the germline V gene (reference sequence). V lost 4 bases, J lost 1 base, and 9 bases stayed unmatched. CDR3: CASSSNGGTSGTQETQYF. The DNA for the CDR3 is TGTGCCAGCAGTTCCAACGGGGGGACTAGCGGGACCCAAGAGACCCAGTACTTC.

This chain uses TRBV9 with TRBJ1-2; D is unresolved. The CDR3 is made up of 13 amino acids. V was shortened by 0 bases and J by 6 bases, with 9 bases between the two germline ends. The germline CDR1 and CDR2 sequences are SGDLS and YYNGEE. CDR3 in DNA: TGTGCCAGCAGCGTAGCGAGTAGAGATGGCTACACCTTC. Protein: CASSVASRDGYTF.

The CDR3 protein is CASSYSIFRGRQPQHF. CDR3 DNA sequence: TGTGCCAGCAGTTACTCGATTTTCAGGGGCCGGCAGCCCCAGCATTTT. The chain combines TRBV6-2 or TRBV6-3 with TRBJ1-5; perhaps TRBD1 as D (6 bases). The CDR3 spans 16 residues. Trimming removed 0 bases at V and 7 bases at J, with 16 bases between. Germline V lookup: CDR1 MNHEY, CDR2 SVGEGT.

This chain links TRBV15 with TRBJ1-5; 7 nucleotides line up with TRBD1. The CDR3 covers 15 residues. Losses at the gene ends were 4 bases for V and 4 bases for J; bases not matched to a gene: 7. Germline V gives CDR1 LNHNV, CDR2 YYDKDF (reference sequence). The CDR3 DNA reads as TGTGCCACCAGCACGAGGGGGCAGATTAATCAGCCCCAGCATTTT. This sequence encodes CATSTRGQINQPQHF.

This clone was found once. The genes are TRBV5-1 and TRBJ1-5, with unresolved D. This CDR3 spans 13 amino acids. Germline CDR1 and CDR2: SGHRS and YFSETQ. V dropped 0 bases and J dropped 4 bases, with 5 bases sitting between them. In DNA, the CDR3 is TGCGCCAGCAGCTTGGCTGCGAATCAGCCCCAGCATTTT. Encoded protein: CASSLAANQPQHF.

The V gene is TRBV9, the J gene TRBJ1-5; tentative D call: TRBD1 (6 bases). The V gene lost 3 bases and the J gene lost 15 bases, with 16 bases spanning the gap. The CDR3 is 12 residues long. CDR1 is SGDLS and CDR2 is YYNGEE in the germline V gene. The CDR3 bases are TGTGCCAGCAGCGCCCCAAGGGGGGGGCTGCATTTT. The encoded protein is CASSAPRGGLHF.

This chain links TRBV5-1 with TRBJ1-5, with TRBD1 matching over 7 bases. Germline CDR1 SGHRS, CDR2 YFSETQ. J was trimmed by 1 base and V by 0 bases; bases with no gene match: 4. The CDR3 totals 16 residues. The DNA for the CDR3 is TGCGCCAGCAGCTTGGAGGGCAGGGGGAGCAATCAGCCCCAGCATTTT. It translates to CASSLEGRGSNQPQHF.

The chain links TRBV28 to TRBJ1-4, with D possibly matching TRBD1 (5 bases). The CDR3 covers 14 residues. V was cut by 7 bases and J by 8 bases, with 17 bases left in between. The germline V gene encodes CDR1 MDHEN and CDR2 SYDVKM. CDR3 sequence (DNA): TGTGCCAGCATGCCCGGGGGAGGGGAGGAAAAACTGTTTTTT. Residues: CASMPGGGEEKLFF.

This chain connects TRBV19 to TRBJ1-6; no reliable D call. Trimming took 5 bases from V and 6 from J, leaving 14 bases between them. The length of the CDR3 is 15 residues. CDR1 LNHDA and CDR2 SQIVND come from the germline V gene (reference sequence). Here the CDR3 reads CASSGRLRGNSPLHF. The CDR3 nucleotides are TGTGCCAGTAGTGGCAGGCTGCGTGGTAATTCACCCCTCCACTTT.

The rearrangement uses TRBV7-9 and TRBJ1-6, with TRBD1 matching 9 bases. The CDR3 runs 14 residues. The trim removed 5 bases at V and 11 bases at J, leaving 7 bases unmatched. Germline CDR1 SEHNR, CDR2 FQNEAQ (reference sequence). Here the CDR3 DNA reads TGTGCCAGCAGCAGCGACCGACAGGGGGCACCCCTCCACTTT. It codes for CASSSDRQGAPLHF.

This clone was counted between two and nine times. J is TRBJ1-6 and V is TRBV4-1; weak D call: TRBD1 (5 bases). Germline V gene lookup returns CDR1 MGHRA and CDR2 YSYEKL. CDR3 length: 16 residues. Trimming left V 1 base short and J 8 bases short, with 15 bases between. The CDR3 coding sequence is TGCGCCAGCAGCCAAGCTTCCCACAGGATCGATTCACCCCTCCACTTT. Translated: CASSQASHRIDSPLHF.

The chain has TRBV7-8 and TRBJ1-2, with unresolved D. V was shortened by 1 base and J by 4 bases, with 13 bases between the two germline ends. Germline V gene sequence: CDR1 SGHVS, CDR2 FQNEAQ. The CDR3 runs to 15 residues. The CDR3 protein is CASSLEFDTAYGYTF. CDR3 nucleotide sequence: TGTGCCAGCAGCTTAGAATTCGACACCGCCTATGGCTACACCTTC.

The count of this clone is one. V is TRBV5-4 and J is TRBJ2-2; 7 bases fit TRBD1. The CDR3 loop spans 16 amino acids. Per the germline V gene, CDR1 is SGHNT and CDR2 is YYREEE (reference sequence). Unmatched junction bases numbered 13, after V lost 4 bases and J lost 7 bases. Here the CDR3 reads CASSPVLQGSFGELFF. CDR3 bases: TGTGCCAGCAGCCCCGTTTTACAGGGGTCGTTCGGGGAGCTGTTTTTT.

The V and J genes are TRBV19 and TRBJ1-5; the match to TRBD1 covers 9 bases. Germline-derived CDR1 and CDR2 are LNHDA and SQIVND (reference sequence). The V segment lost 3 bases and the J segment 6 bases; nucleotides outside the gene matches: 12. CDR3 length: 17 amino acids. The CDR3 region is CASSMGTGRGLGQPQHF. CDR3 in DNA: TGTGCCAGTAGTATGGGGACAGGGAGAGGGCTGGGTCAGCCCCAGCATTTT.

The chain links TRBV13 to TRBJ1-3; D is unclear. Trimming removed 5 bases at V and 0 bases at J, with 11 bases between. The CDR3 contains 15 residues. CDR1 and CDR2 from the germline V gene are PRHDT and FYEKMQ (reference sequence). CDR3 sequence: CASSVAGNSGNTIYF. CDR3 sequence (DNA): TGTGCCAGCAGCGTGGCGGGGAACTCTGGAAACACCATATATTTT.

The V call is TRBV4-2, the J call TRBJ1-2, with 8 bases lining up with TRBD1. J lost 5 bases, V lost 4 bases, and 9 bases had no gene match. This CDR3 contains 15 residues. Germline CDR1 and CDR2: LGHNA and YNFKEQ. CDR3 region: CASSPNPGQAYGYTF. In nucleotides, the CDR3 is TGTGCCAGCAGCCCTAACCCGGGACAGGCTTATGGCTACACCTTC.

Only one count was recorded for this clone. The chain recombines TRBV9 with TRBJ2-2, with D possibly being TRBD2 (5 bases). The CDR3 spans 15 residues. CDR1 and CDR2 from the germline V gene are SGDLS and YYNGEE. Trimming took off 4 bases at V and 3 bases at J, with 13 bases between the two ends. This CDR3 reads CASSPWTLHTGELFF. The CDR3 DNA sequence: TGTGCCAGCAGCCCTTGGACTCTTCACACCGGGGAGCTGTTTTTT.

V gene TRBV5-1 combines with J gene TRBJ1-5, with D unclear. Germline V gene lookup returns CDR1 SGHRS and CDR2 YFSETQ. The length of the CDR3 is 16 residues. V lost 2 bases and J 0 bases, leaving 12 bases between the germline ends. The CDR3 DNA is TGCGCCAGCAGCTTTGTCGGCGGGGATAGCAATCAGCCCCAGCATTTT. Encoded protein: CASSFVGGDSNQPQHF. Supplemented by reference TRBV5-1 and TRBJ1-5, the full variable domain reads KAGVTQTPRYLIKTRGQQVTLSCSPISGHRSVSWYQQTPGQGLQFLFEYFSETQRNKGNFPGRFSGRQFSNSRSEMNVSTLELGDSALYLCASSFVGGDSNQPQHFGDGTRLSIL.

V and J are TRBV2 and TRBJ2-7; the match to TRBD2 covers 8 bases. The CDR3 totals 12 residues. J gave up 3 bases and V 7 bases, and 2 bases lay outside the gene matches. Per the germline V gene, CDR1 is SNHLY and CDR2 is FYNNEI. CDR3 residues: CASKAGGYEQYF. CDR3 in DNA: TGTGCCAGCAAGGCGGGAGGCTACGAGCAGTACTTC. Full variable domain (remainder filled in from reference TRBV2 and TRBJ2-7): EPEVTQTPSHQVTQMGQEVILRCVPISNHLYFYWYRQILGQKVEFLVSFYNNEISEKSEIFDDQFSVERPDGSNFTLKIRSTKLEDSAMYFCASKAGGYEQYFGPGTRLTVT.

The chain recombines TRBV4-3 with TRBJ2-3; 11 bases align to TRBD2. CDR3 size: 18 residues. Germline CDR1 reads LGHNA; CDR2 reads YSLEER. V lost 1 base to trimming and J lost 4 bases; unmatched junction nucleotides: 10. DNA of the CDR3: TGCGCCAGCAGCCAAGGGCGAACTAGCGGGAGAGGGGCAGATACGCAGTATTTT. This codes for CASSQGRTSGRGADTQYF.

The chain employs TRBV27 and TRBJ2-1, with a tentative D call TRBD2 (5 bases). Germline CDR1 and CDR2: MNHEY and SMNVEV (reference sequence). The CDR3 extends over 12 amino acids. V gave up 3 bases and J gave up 7 bases, with 7 bases separating them. As DNA, the CDR3 is TGTGCCAGCAGTTTCCCGGGAAATGAGCAGTTCTTC. This codes for CASSFPGNEQFF.